This is a list of T cell receptor beta chains from one sample in a study of cytomegalovirus exposure and HLA in healthy donors. Data came from immunoSEQ multiplex PCR; TCRdb stores just in-frame clones and leaves some out. The sample has 150,000 to 200,000 clones; about four fifths are singletons. The sample consisted of PBMCs. The receptors were gathered from a man aged 30 to 45 in good health and CMV-seropositive. The CDR3 runs from the conserved cysteine through the conserved F or W. Each record gives: clone size, D gene, V gene, J gene, CDR3 DNA, CDR3 protein. D genes are given only for firm matches. Clone size appears in some rows only: once, few, many, or a class for an expanded clone.

.	TRBD2	TRBV30	TRBJ2-3	TGTGCCTGGAGTCTTGGTAGCGGGGGGGCACATACGCAGTATTTT	CAWSLGSGGAHTQYF
once	.	TRBV21-1	TRBJ2-7	TGTGCCAGCAGCAATGGGAGGGAGCAGTACTTC	CASSNGREQYF
.	.	TRBV5-1	TRBJ1-4	TGCGCCAGCAGCTTGGCCGTAAAAGGTGGGGCTGAAAAACTGTTTTTT	CASSLAVKGGAEKLFF
once	.	TRBV27	TRBJ2-3	TGTGCCAGCAGTTTATCTTACACAGATACGCAGTATTTT	CASSLSYTDTQYF
.	TRBD1	TRBV28	TRBJ2-7	TGTGCCAGCAGTAGGGACAGGGCAGTCTCGTACGAGCAGTACTTC	CASSRDRAVSYEQYF
.	TRBD1	TRBV4-1	TRBJ1-1	TGCGCCAGCAGCCAAGATAAATGGGACAGGGTGAACACTGAAGCTTTCTTT	CASSQDKWDRVNTEAFF
.	.	TRBV18	TRBJ2-1	TGTGCCAGCTCACCTCCGGGGTCCTACAATGAGCAGTTCTTC	CASSPPGSYNEQFF
.	.	TRBV4-1	TRBJ2-7	TGCGCCAGCAGCCAAATCCCGGCAGGGAGGCCCTACGAGCAGTACTTC	CASSQIPAGRPYEQYF
.	.	TRBV5-1	TRBJ2-5	TGCGCCAGCAGCCCGGTACCCGGGGGAGAGACCCAGTACTTC	CASSPVPGGETQYF
.	.	TRBV18	TRBJ2-2	TGTGCCAGCTCCCCGGGATCCTACACCGGGGAGCTGTTTTTT	CASSPGSYTGELFF
once	.	TRBV21-1	TRBJ1-5	TGTGCCAGCAGCGAAAGGGAAAGAAAGGACAGGGGCAATCAGCCCCAGCATTTT	CASSERERKDRGNQPQHF
.	.	TRBV11-2	TRBJ2-2	TGTGCCAGCAGCTTATTTAGTCGGGTGGACACCGGGGAGCTGTTTTTT	CASSLFSRVDTGELFF
.	TRBD1	TRBV9	TRBJ1-1	TGTGCCAGCAGCAGATCTACAGGGGGCTATGGGAACACTGAAGCTTTCTTT	CASSRSTGGYGNTEAFF
.	.	TRBV15	TRBJ2-5	TGTGCCACCAGCTTCGAGGGAGAGACCCAGTACTTC	CATSFEGETQYF
.	.	TRBV7-8	TRBJ2-4	TGTGCCAGCAGCTTACGGGAAAACATTCAGTACTTC	CASSLRENIQYF
.	TRBD2	TRBV7-6	TRBJ2-1	TGTGCCAGCAGCTCTCCGCTGACTAGCGGGAGAACCAATGAGCAGTTCTTC	CASSSPLTSGRTNEQFF
.	.	TRBV7-8	TRBJ1-1	TGTGCCAGCAGCTTAAATGGGGGCATGAACACTGAAGCTTTCTTT	CASSLNGGMNTEAFF
.	.	TRBV21-1	TRBJ2-3	TGTGCCAGCAGCAAATTCGGGAGTACGCAGTATTTT	CASSKFGSTQYF
.	.	TRBV5-4	TRBJ2-1	TGTGCCAGCAGCTTGGACTACAACTCCTACAATGAGCAGTTCTTC	CASSLDYNSYNEQFF
.	TRBD1	TRBV5-8	TRBJ1-1	TGTGCCAGCAGCTTTCGATGGACAGGGAACACTGAAGCTTTCTTT	CASSFRWTGNTEAFF
.	.	TRBV5-1	TRBJ1-3	TGCGCCAGCAGTGACAAGATTTCCTCTGGAAACACCATATATTTT	CASSDKISSGNTIYF
.	.	TRBV5-1	TRBJ2-7	TGCGCCAGCAGCTTGGACACAGGGATCTACGAGCAGTACTTC	CASSLDTGIYEQYF
few	TRBD1	TRBV5-8	TRBJ2-7	TGTGCCAGCAGCTTGGGGACAGGGGAGCCCTACGAGCAGTACTTC	CASSLGTGEPYEQYF
.	TRBD2	TRBV4-3	TRBJ2-7	TGCGCCAGCAGCCAAGATGCCAGCGGGGGCCTGTACGAGCAGTACTTC	CASSQDASGGLYEQYF
.	.	TRBV7-9	TRBJ1-1	TGTGCCACCCAACGAGGGCAAGGCGGCACTGAAGCTTTCTTT	CATQRGQGGTEAFF
.	TRBD1	TRBV6-1	TRBJ1-1	TGTGCCAGCAGTGACCTACAGGGGGCAATGGTTACTGAAGCTTTCTTT	CASSDLQGAMVTEAFF
.	TRBD1	TRBV5-4	TRBJ1-2	TGTGCCAGCAACAAAGACAGGGCCTATGGCTACACCTTC	CASNKDRAYGYTF
.	TRBD2	TRBV19	TRBJ2-7	TGTGCCAGTAGTGAGGGACCACGGAGCGGGAACTACGAGCAGTACTTC	CASSEGPRSGNYEQYF
.	TRBD2	TRBV2	TRBJ2-3	TGTGCCAGCAATCTAGCGGGGAACACAGATACGCAGTATTTT	CASNLAGNTDTQYF
.	.	TRBV28	TRBJ1-2	TGTGCCAGCACTCTAAGACAGGCCCGGGGCTATGGCTACACCTTC	CASTLRQARGYGYTF
.	.	TRBV6-1	TRBJ1-5	TGTGCCAGCAGTCCAGGGTACAATCAGCCCCAGCATTTT	CASSPGYNQPQHF
.	TRBD2	TRBV28	TRBJ2-3	TGTGCCAGCAGTTTAATGGGACTAGCGGGAGGTTTAGCAGATACGCAGTATTTT	CASSLMGLAGGLADTQYF
.	.	TRBV5-1	TRBJ1-1	TGCGCCAGCAGCCCTGTCCGGGGAATGGGCACTGAAGCTTTCTTT	CASSPVRGMGTEAFF
few	TRBD2	TRBV6-4	TRBJ2-5	TGTGCCAGTTCCCGGGTAGCGGGGGCCCAAGAGACCCAGTACTTC	CASSRVAGAQETQYF
.	TRBD2	TRBV30	TRBJ2-5	TGTGCCTGGACCCCCGGACTAGCGGGGGAGACCCAGTACTTC	CAWTPGLAGETQYF
.	.	TRBV5-4	TRBJ1-5	TGTGCCAGCAGCTTGGGGGGCCTTGATCAGCCCCAGCATTTT	CASSLGGLDQPQHF
.	TRBD1	TRBV7-3	TRBJ2-1	TGTGCCAGCAGCTTAGGATCAGGGGGCAGGGATGAGCAGTTCTTC	CASSLGSGGRDEQFF
once	TRBD2	TRBV13	TRBJ2-5	TGTGCCAGCAGCTCCCGGCTGGGACTAGCGGGGCTTGAGACCCAGTACTTC	CASSSRLGLAGLETQYF
.	TRBD2	TRBV7-9	TRBJ2-3	TGTGCCAGCAGCTTAGGGGAGCGGGGGCTGAGCACAGATACGCAGTATTTT	CASSLGERGLSTDTQYF
.	.	TRBV6-1	TRBJ1-1	TGTGCCAGCATGAAGGGACTCGAAGCTTTCTTT	CASMKGLEAFF
.	.	TRBV30	TRBJ1-6	TGTGCCTGGAGTGTATTTGGGGGGGTGGTATCACCCCTCCACTTT	CAWSVFGGVVSPLHF
.	.	TRBV7-6	TRBJ1-2	TGTGCCAGCAGCTTACGGATTGAGAGCCCGTTTATAGGGGTAGGCTATGGCTACACCTTC	CASSLRIESPFIGVGYGYTF
once	TRBD2	TRBV5-1	TRBJ2-1	TGCGCCAGCAAGCAGCGGGAGGGTCGGAATGAGCAGTTCTTC	CASKQREGRNEQFF
.	TRBD2	TRBV7-3	TRBJ2-7	TGTGCCAGCAGCTTAGAACTAGCGGTTACTCACGAGCAGTACTTC	CASSLELAVTHEQYF
.	TRBD2	TRBV5-1	TRBJ2-3	TGCGCCAGCAGCTTGGGCGGCGGGAGGGCCACAGATACGCAGTATTTT	CASSLGGGRATDTQYF
.	.	TRBV30	TRBJ2-7	TGTGCCTGGAGTGTACGACCAGGTTTTCAGTACGAGCAGTACTTC	CAWSVRPGFQYEQYF
.	.	TRBV5-1	TRBJ1-1	TGCGCCAGCAGCCTCACAGTCGGGGGCACTGAAGCTTTCTTT	CASSLTVGGTEAFF
.	.	TRBV10-1	TRBJ1-1	TGCGCCAGCAGTGCGGGCAGGGTGACTGAAGCTTTCTTT	CASSAGRVTEAFF
.	TRBD1	TRBV4-2	TRBJ1-4	TGTGCCAGCAGCCAAGATCCTGAGACAGGGGGGGAAAAACTGTTTTTT	CASSQDPETGGEKLFF
.	.	TRBV10-3	TRBJ2-7	TGTGCCATCAGTGTAGAGCGGGTAAGGGTCGAGCAGTACTTC	CAISVERVRVEQYF
.	.	TRBV7-6	TRBJ2-7	TGTGCCAGCAGCCCCCGCTCGGACGGGGACGAGCAGTACTTC	CASSPRSDGDEQYF
once	TRBD1	TRBV5-1	TRBJ1-4	TGCGCCAGCAGCGGCGGGACAGGGCTTGAAAAACTGTTTTTT	CASSGGTGLEKLFF
.	.	TRBV5-1	TRBJ1-1	TGCGCCAGCAGCCTCAATACAAATATGAACACTGAAGCTTTCTTT	CASSLNTNMNTEAFF
.	.	TRBV11-2	TRBJ2-7	TGTGCCAGCAGCTTAGACGCTGGTCCGGGCTACGAGCAGTACTTC	CASSLDAGPGYEQYF
.	TRBD2	TRBV6-1	TRBJ2-1	TGTGCCAGCAGTGTACTAGCGGTGGGGGAAGGTGAGCAGTTCTTC	CASSVLAVGEGEQFF
.	.	TRBV2	TRBJ1-5	TGTGCCAGCAGGCCCGAGGGCAATCAGCCCCAGCATTTT	CASRPEGNQPQHF
.	TRBD1	TRBV7-2	TRBJ1-2	TGTGCCAGCAGCTCCGCCGGGGACAGGGGCAACTATGGCTACACCTTC	CASSSAGDRGNYGYTF
.	.	TRBV6-1	TRBJ1-2	TGTGCCAGCATTTCGGGGGGCCCGGACTATGGCTACACCTTC	CASISGGPDYGYTF
few	TRBD1	TRBV2	TRBJ1-5	TGTGCCAGTACGAGATCAGGACAGGGGGGGAATCAGCCCCAGCATTTT	CASTRSGQGGNQPQHF
.	TRBD1	TRBV28	TRBJ1-2	TGTGCCAGCAGTTTTTTTGGCAGGGGGTTAGCTAACTATGGCTACACCTTC	CASSFFGRGLANYGYTF